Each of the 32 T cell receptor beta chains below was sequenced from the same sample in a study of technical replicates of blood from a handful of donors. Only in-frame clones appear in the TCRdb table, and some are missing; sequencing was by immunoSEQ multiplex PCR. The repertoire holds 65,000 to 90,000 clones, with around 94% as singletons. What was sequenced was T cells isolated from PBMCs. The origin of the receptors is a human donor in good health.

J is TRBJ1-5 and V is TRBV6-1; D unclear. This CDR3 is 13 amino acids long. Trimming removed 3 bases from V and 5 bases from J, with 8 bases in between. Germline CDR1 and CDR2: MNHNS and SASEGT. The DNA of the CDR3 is TGTGCCAGCAGTGAGGGGAGGCATCAGCCCCAGCATTTT. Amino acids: CASSEGRHQPQHF.

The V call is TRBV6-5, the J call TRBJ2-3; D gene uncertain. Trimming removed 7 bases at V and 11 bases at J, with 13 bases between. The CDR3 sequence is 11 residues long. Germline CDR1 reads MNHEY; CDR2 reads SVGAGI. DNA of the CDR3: TGTGCCAGCACCAACAGAGTTGAGCAGTATTTT. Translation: CASTNRVEQYF.

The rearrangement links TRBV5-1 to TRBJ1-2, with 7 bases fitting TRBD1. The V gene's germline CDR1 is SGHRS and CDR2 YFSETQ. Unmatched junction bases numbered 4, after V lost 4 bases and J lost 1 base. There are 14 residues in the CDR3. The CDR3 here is CASSVDRVNYGYTF. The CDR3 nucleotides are TGCGCCAGCAGCGTCGACAGGGTTAACTATGGCTACACCTTC.

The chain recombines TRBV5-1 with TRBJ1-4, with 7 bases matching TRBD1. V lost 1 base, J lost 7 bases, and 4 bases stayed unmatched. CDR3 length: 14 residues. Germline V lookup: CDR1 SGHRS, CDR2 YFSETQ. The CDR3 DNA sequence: TGCGCCAGCAGCTTGACAGGGGTTACTGAAAAACTGTTTTTT. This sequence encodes CASSLTGVTEKLFF.

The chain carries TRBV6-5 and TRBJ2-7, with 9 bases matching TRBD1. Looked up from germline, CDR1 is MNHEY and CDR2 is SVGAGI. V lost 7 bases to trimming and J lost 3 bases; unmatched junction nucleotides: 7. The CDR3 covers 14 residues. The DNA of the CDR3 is TGTGCCAGCACAGGGGACAGGGATCACTACGAGCAGTACTTC. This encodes CASTGDRDHYEQYF.

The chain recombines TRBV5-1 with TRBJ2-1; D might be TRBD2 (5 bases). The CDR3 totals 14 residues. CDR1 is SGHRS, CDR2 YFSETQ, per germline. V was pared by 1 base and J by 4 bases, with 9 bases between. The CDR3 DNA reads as TGCGCCAGCAGCTTGCTAGCCCCTTACAATGAGCAGTTCTTC. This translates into CASSLLAPYNEQFF.

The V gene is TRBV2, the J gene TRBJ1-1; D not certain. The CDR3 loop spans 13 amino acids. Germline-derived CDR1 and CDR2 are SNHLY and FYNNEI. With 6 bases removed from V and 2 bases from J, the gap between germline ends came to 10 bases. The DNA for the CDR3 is TGTGCCAGCAGGCGGGTCCCCAACACTGAAGCTTTCTTT. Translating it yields CASRRVPNTEAFF.

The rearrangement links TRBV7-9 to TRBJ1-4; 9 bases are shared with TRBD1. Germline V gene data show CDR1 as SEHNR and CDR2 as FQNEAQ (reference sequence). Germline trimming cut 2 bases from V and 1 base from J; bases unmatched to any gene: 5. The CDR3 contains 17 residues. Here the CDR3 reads CASSLPTGGITNEKLFF. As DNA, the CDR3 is TGTGCCAGCAGCTTACCGACAGGGGGAATAACTAATGAAAAACTGTTTTTT.

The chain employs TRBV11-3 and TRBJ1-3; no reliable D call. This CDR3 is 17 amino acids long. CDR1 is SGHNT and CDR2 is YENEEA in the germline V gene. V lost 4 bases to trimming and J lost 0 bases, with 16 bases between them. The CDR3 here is CASSSPGRSRSGNTIYF. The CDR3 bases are TGTGCCAGCAGCTCCCCCGGGAGAAGCCGCTCTGGAAACACCATATATTTT.

The CDR3 sequence: CASSMNPLAGGNNQPQHF. The CDR3 nucleotides read TGTGCCAGTAGTATGAACCCCCTAGCAGGGGGAAACAATCAGCCCCAGCATTTT. The chain recombines TRBV19 with TRBJ1-5; 7 bases agree with TRBD1. The CDR3 contains 18 residues. V shed 3 bases and J 3 bases; nucleotides not matched to a gene: 14. Germline V gives CDR1 LNHDA, CDR2 SQIVND (reference sequence).

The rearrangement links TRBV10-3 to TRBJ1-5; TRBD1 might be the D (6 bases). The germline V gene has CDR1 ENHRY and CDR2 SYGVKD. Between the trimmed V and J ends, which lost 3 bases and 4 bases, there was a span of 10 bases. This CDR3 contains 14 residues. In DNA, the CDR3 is TGTGCCATCAGTGATTACAGGGAGAATCAGCCCCAGCATTTT. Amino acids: CAISDYRENQPQHF.

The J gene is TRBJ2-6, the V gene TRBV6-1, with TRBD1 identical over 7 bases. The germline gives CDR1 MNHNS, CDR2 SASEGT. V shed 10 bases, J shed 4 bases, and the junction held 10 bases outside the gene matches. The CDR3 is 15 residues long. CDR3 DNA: TGTGCCACCTTCCACAGGGGACCCGGGGCCAACGTCCTGACTTTC. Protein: CATFHRGPGANVLTF.

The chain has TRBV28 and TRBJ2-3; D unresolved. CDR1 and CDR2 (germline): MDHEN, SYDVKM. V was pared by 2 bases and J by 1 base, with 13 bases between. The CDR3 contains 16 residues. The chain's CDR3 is CASSLRSYQGTDTQYF. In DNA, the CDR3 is TGTGCCAGCAGTTTACGTTCTTATCAGGGCACAGATACGCAGTATTTT.

In nucleotides, the CDR3 is TGTGCCACCAGCAGATCACTTTCCGGGACTAGCCTCTACAATGAGCAGTTCTTC. Its protein is CATSRSLSGTSLYNEQFF. The chain is built from TRBV15 and TRBJ2-1; 9 bases fit TRBD2. CDR1 is LNHNV and CDR2 is YYDKDF in the germline V gene (reference sequence). There are 18 residues in the CDR3. The J segment lost 3 bases and the V segment lost 2 bases, leaving 11 bases of the junction unmatched.

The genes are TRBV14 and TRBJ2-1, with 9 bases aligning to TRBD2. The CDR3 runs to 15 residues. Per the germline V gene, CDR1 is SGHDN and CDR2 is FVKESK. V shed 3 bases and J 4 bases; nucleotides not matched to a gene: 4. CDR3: CASSHTSGSYNEQFF. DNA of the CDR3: TGTGCCAGCAGCCACACTAGCGGGTCTTACAATGAGCAGTTCTTC.

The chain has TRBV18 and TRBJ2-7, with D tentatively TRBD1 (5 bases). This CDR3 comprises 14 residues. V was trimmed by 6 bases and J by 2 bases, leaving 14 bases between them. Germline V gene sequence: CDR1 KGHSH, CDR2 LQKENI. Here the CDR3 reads CASSKKTVTYEQYF. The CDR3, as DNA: TGTGCCAGCTCGAAAAAGACAGTCACCTACGAGCAGTACTTC.

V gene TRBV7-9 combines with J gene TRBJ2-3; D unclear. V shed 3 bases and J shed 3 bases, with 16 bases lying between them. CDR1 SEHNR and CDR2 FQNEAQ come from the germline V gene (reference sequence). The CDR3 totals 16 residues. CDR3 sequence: CASSFLGFARTDTQYF. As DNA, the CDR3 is TGTGCCAGCAGCTTCCTCGGGTTTGCTAGGACAGATACGCAGTATTTT.

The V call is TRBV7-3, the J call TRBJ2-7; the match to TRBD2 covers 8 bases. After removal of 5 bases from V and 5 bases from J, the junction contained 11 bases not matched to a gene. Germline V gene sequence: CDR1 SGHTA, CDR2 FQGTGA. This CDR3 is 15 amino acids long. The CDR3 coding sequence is TGTGCCAGCAGCCCCACTAGCGGAGGACTCCACGAGCAGTACTTC. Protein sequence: CASSPTSGGLHEQYF.

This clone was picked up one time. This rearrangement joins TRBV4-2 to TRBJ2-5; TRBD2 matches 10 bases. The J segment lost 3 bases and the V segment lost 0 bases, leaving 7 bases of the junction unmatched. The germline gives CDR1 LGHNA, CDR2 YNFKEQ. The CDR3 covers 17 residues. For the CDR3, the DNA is TGTGCCAGCAGCCAAGATATTCTAGCGGGAGTAGAAGAGACCCAGTACTTC. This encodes CASSQDILAGVEETQYF.

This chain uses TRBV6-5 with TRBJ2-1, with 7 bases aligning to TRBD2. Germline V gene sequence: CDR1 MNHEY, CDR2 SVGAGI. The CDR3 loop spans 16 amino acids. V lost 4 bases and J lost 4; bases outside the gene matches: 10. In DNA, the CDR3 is TGTGCCAGCAGTTTAAATTCCCTAGCGGTTTACAATGAGCAGTTCTTC. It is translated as CASSLNSLAVYNEQFF.

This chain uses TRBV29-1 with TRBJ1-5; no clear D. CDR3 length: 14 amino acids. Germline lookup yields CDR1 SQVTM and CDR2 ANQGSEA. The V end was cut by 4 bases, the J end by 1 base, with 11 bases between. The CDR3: CSVGSGYSNQPQHF. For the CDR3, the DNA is TGCAGCGTTGGCTCGGGTTACAGCAATCAGCCCCAGCATTTT.

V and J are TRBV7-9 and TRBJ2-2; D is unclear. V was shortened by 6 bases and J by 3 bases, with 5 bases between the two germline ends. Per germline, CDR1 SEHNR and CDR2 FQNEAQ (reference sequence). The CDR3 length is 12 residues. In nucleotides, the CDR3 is TGTGCCAGCAGTCAGGACACCGGGGAGCTGTTTTTT. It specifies CASSQDTGELFF.

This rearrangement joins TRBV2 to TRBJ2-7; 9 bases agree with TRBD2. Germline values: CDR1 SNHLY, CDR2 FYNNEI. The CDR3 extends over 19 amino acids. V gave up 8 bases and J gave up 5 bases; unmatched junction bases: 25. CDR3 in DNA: TGTGCCAGCGGCGTCGGGACGGCAAGACATAGCGGGAGCCCCAACGAGCAGTACTTC. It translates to CASGVGTARHSGSPNEQYF.

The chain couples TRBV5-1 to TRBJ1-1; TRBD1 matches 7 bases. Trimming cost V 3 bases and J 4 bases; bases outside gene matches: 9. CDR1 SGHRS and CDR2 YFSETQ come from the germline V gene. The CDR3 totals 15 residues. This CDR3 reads CASSYPLTGTTEAFF. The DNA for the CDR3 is TGCGCCAGCAGCTATCCATTGACAGGGACCACTGAAGCTTTCTTT.

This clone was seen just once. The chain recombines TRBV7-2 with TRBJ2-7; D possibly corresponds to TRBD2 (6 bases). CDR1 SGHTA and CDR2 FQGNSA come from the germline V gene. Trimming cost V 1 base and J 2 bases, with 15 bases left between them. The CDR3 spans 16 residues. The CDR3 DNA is TGTGCCAGCAGCTTAGAAGGTGGCGGGATTGCCTACGAGCAGTACTTC. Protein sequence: CASSLEGGGIAYEQYF.

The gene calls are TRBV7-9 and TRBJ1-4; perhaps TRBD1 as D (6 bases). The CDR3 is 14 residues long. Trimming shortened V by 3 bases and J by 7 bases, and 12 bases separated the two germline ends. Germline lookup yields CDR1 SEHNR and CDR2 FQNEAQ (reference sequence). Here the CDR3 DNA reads TGTGCCAGCAGCTTGAACACAGGGAGTGAAAAACTGTTTTTT. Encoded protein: CASSLNTGSEKLFF.

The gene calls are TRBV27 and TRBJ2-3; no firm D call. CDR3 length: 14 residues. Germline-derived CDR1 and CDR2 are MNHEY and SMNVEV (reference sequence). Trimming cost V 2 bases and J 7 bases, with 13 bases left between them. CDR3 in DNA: TGTGCCAGCAGTTTAAACCGCGGAGATTATACGCAGTATTTT. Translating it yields CASSLNRGDYTQYF.

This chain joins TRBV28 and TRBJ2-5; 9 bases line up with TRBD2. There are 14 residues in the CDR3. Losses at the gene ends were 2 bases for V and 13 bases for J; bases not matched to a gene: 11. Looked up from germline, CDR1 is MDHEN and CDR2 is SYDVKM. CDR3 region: CASSLGAGGGLMYF. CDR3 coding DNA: TGTGCCAGCAGTTTAGGGGCGGGAGGGGGCTTGATGTACTTC.

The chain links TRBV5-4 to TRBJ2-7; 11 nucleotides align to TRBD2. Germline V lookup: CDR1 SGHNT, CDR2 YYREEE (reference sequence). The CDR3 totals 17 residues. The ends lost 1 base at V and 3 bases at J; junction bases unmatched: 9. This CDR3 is CASSLRFWGLADYEQYF. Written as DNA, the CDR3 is TGTGCCAGCAGCTTGCGTTTTTGGGGACTAGCGGACTACGAGCAGTACTTC.

This chain's CDR3 is CASSVNGGAQETQYF. DNA for the CDR3: TGTGCCAGCAGCGTCAATGGGGGGGCTCAAGAGACCCAGTACTTC. The chain links TRBV9 to TRBJ2-5; possible D gene TRBD2, 7 bases. Trimming removed 2 bases from V and 2 bases from J, with 13 bases in between. Germline assignment: CDR1 SGDLS and CDR2 YYNGEE. The CDR3 sequence is 15 residues long.

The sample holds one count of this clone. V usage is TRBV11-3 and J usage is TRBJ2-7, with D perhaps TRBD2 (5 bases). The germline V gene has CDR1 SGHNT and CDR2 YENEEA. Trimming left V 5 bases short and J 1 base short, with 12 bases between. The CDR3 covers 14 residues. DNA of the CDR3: TGTGCCAGCAGCCCCCAAAGCGGTTCCTACGAGCAGTACTTC. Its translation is CASSPQSGSYEQYF. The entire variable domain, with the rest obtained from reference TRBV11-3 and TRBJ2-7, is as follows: EAGVVQSPRYKIIEKKQPVAFWCNPISGHNTLYWYLQNLGQGPELLIRYENEEAVDDSQLPKDRFSAERLKGVDSTLKIQPAELGDSAVYLCASSPQSGSYEQYFGPGTRLTVT.

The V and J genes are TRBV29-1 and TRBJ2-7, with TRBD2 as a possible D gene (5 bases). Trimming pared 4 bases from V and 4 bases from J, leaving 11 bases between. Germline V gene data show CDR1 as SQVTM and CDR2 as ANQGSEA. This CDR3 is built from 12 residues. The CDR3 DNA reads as TGCAGCGTTGCACTCGGGGATTACGAGCAGTACTTC. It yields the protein CSVALGDYEQYF.